This T cell receptor (beta chain) emerged from a study of vaccination and CD4 T cells after COVID-19. Study-wide background: The cells in question were stimulated using overlapping spike peptides derived from SARS-CoV-2, HCoV-NL63, HCoV-OC43 and HCoV-229E.

About this clonotype: Its specificity is not known.

Sequencing of cultured CD4+ T cell DNA used the Oncomine TCR Beta short-read assay. MiXCR was run by TCRdb on the PCR reads, yielding one entry per CDR3 protein. Of around 16,000 distinct CDR3 sequences listed, around 47% are singletons. Trimming removed 2 bases at V and 0 bases at J, with 17 bases between. The CDR3 length is 17 residues. Per the germline V gene, CDR1 is SGHDT and CDR2 is YYEEEE. Regarding time point: late sampling 161 to 241 days after vaccination in three convalescent patients. Treatment here: approximately 9-day PBMC culture with coronavirus spike peptide pools or control peptides (ViraFEST assay). Cells were cultured for approximately 10 days, and then CD4+ T cells were isolated by negative selection.

The source is a human donor who had recovered from COVID-19. The chain recombines TRBV5-6 with TRBJ1-2, with TRBD1 as a possible D gene (6 bases). The sample in question was CD4+ T cells from blood, cultured in vitro, obtained about 7 months after SARS-CoV-2 vaccination. CDR3: CASSFLSGAGANYGYTF. CDR3 DNA: TGTGCCAGCAGCTTCCTCAGCGGGGCAGGGGCTAACTATGGCTACACCTTC.